What follows are 22 T cell receptor beta chains derived from one specimen sequenced in a study of cytomegalovirus exposure and HLA in healthy donors. PCR was performed using 60 Vbeta and 13 Jbeta primers. This table comes from immunoSEQ multiplex PCR, and its TCRdb copy is limited to in-frame clones, with some not included. The sample holds about 150,000 clones, around 80% seen once. The sequenced material came from PBMCs. These receptors all stem from a man aged 25-45 years in good health and CMV-seropositive.

As to this clone: The same CDR3 can be traced to other DNA sequences in this sample. The chain combines TRBV6-5 with TRBJ1-1; D call uncertain. Trimming took off 0 bases at V and 1 base at J, with 3 bases between the two ends. This CDR3 has 13 amino acids. Germline CDR1 is MNHEY and CDR2 is SVGAGI. The CDR3 region is CASSYSRNTEAFF. The CDR3 coding sequence is TGTGCCAGCAGTTACTCTCGGAACACTGAAGCTTTCTTT.

The chain links TRBV5-1 to TRBJ2-7, with 10 nucleotides matching TRBD2. The germline CDR1 and CDR2 sequences are SGHRS and YFSETQ. Losses at the gene ends were 4 bases for V and 4 bases for J; bases not matched to a gene: 8. The CDR3 has 15 amino acids. The DNA of the CDR3 is TGCGCCAGCAGCCCCACCCTAGCGGGAGCATACGAGCAGTACTTC. Its protein product is CASSPTLAGAYEQYF.

The CDR3 region has the DNA TGTGCCAGCAGCTTAGTTGGCGGGAGGGCCGTAACAGATACGCAGTATTTT. Protein: CASSLVGGRAVTDTQYF. This rearrangement joins TRBV7-8 to TRBJ2-3; 9 bases are shared with TRBD2. Trimming at V came to 1 base and at J to 3 bases, leaving 8 bases not matched to a gene. Per the germline V gene, CDR1 is SGHVS and CDR2 is FQNEAQ. This CDR3 has 17 amino acids.

The rearrangement uses TRBV28 and TRBJ2-3; no definite D call. CDR3 length: 15 amino acids. Germline assignment: CDR1 MDHEN and CDR2 SYDVKM. Trimming left V 2 bases short and J 0 bases short, with 9 bases between. The CDR3 loop reads CASSLPEISTDTQYF. CDR3 DNA: TGTGCCAGCAGTTTACCCGAGATTAGCACAGATACGCAGTATTTT.

The rearrangement links TRBV12-5 to TRBJ2-2; no firm D call. V was trimmed by 0 bases and J by 1 base, leaving 6 bases between them. Germline V lookup: CDR1 LGHNT, CDR2 FRNRAP. This CDR3 has 15 residues. The CDR3 coding sequence is TGTGCTAGTGGTTTGGTTTACGGGAACACCGGGGAGCTGTTTTTT. Its translation is CASGLVYGNTGELFF. Full variable domain (outside the CDR3, taken from reference TRBV12-5 and TRBJ2-2): DARVTQTPRHKVTEMGQEVTMRCQPILGHNTVFWYRQTMMQGLELLAYFRNRAPLDDSGMPKDRFSAEMPDATLATLKIQPSEPRDSAVYFCASGLVYGNTGELFFGEGSRLTVL.

As DNA, the CDR3 is TGTGCCAGCAGTCTTGAGCAGGGTGGACAGCCCCAGCATTTT. Residues: CASSLEQGGQPQHF. The V call is TRBV28, the J call TRBJ1-5, with a possible D match to TRBD1 (5 bases). Germline CDR1 MDHEN, CDR2 SYDVKM. The CDR3 loop spans 14 amino acids. V lost 5 bases and J 7 bases, leaving 15 bases between the germline ends.

This sequence joins TRBV4-1 and TRBJ2-1; D not resolved. The CDR3 extends over 15 amino acids. Trimming pared 1 base from V and 0 bases from J, leaving 7 bases between. The germline gives CDR1 MGHRA, CDR2 YSYEKL. CDR3 sequence: CASSQAPSSYNEQFF. The CDR3 region has the DNA TGCGCCAGCAGCCAAGCCCCGAGCTCCTACAATGAGCAGTTCTTC.

The CDR3 sequence: CASSQSSSYNSPLHF. DNA of the CDR3: TGCGCCAGCAGCCAATCCAGCTCCTATAATTCACCCCTCCACTTT. The V call is TRBV4-1, the J call TRBJ1-6; D gene uncertain. Per the germline V gene, CDR1 is MGHRA and CDR2 is YSYEKL. Trimming left V 2 bases short and J 0 bases short, with 5 bases between. This CDR3 is 15 amino acids long.

V gene TRBV6-1 combines with J gene TRBJ1-4; D is possibly TRBD1 (5 bases). The V gene lost 2 bases and the J gene lost 3 bases, with 13 bases spanning the gap. This CDR3 is built from 16 residues. Looked up from germline, CDR1 is MNHNS and CDR2 is SASEGT. For the CDR3, the DNA is TGTGCCAGCAGTGAAACGCGGGGACGGGCTAATGAAAAACTGTTTTTT. Its translation is CASSETRGRANEKLFF.

J is TRBJ1-4 and V is TRBV28, with D maybe TRBD1 (5 bases). Germline-derived CDR1 and CDR2 are MDHEN and SYDVKM. The CDR3 contains 13 residues. Trimming pared 7 bases from V and 7 bases from J, leaving 13 bases between. In DNA form, the CDR3 reads TGTGCCAGCATAAGGCGGGGGGGTGAAAAACTGTTTTTT. Its protein product is CASIRRGGEKLFF.

The J gene is TRBJ2-1, the V gene TRBV10-3; 13 bases are a match to TRBD2. Germline CDR1 reads ENHRY; CDR2 reads SYGVKD. Trimming at V came to 10 bases and at J to 7 bases, leaving 4 bases not matched to a gene. The CDR3 has 13 amino acids. The CDR3 reads CATWTSGSNEQFF. DNA of the CDR3: TGTGCCACGTGGACTAGCGGGAGTAATGAGCAGTTCTTC.

J is TRBJ2-7 and V is TRBV11-2, with D possibly being TRBD1 (5 bases). Germline CDR1 reads SGHAT; CDR2 reads FQNNGV. V was trimmed by 0 bases and J by 3 bases, leaving 12 bases between them. The length of the CDR3 is 15 residues. The CDR3 loop reads CASSLDFGANYEQYF. CDR3 DNA sequence: TGTGCCAGCAGCTTAGATTTTGGGGCGAACTACGAGCAGTACTTC.

CDR3 region: CASSQEVAVLAEQYF. The CDR3 coding sequence is TGTGCCAGCAGCCAAGAGGTAGCAGTGCTCGCCGAGCAGTACTTC. The chain employs TRBV4-2 and TRBJ2-5; D remains ambiguous. The J call may be in error: the DNA end matches TRBJ2-7 better. CDR3 length: 15 residues. The germline gives CDR1 LGHNA, CDR2 YNFKEQ.

The chain joins TRBV28 to TRBJ2-4; 12 bases match TRBD1. Germline values: CDR1 MDHEN, CDR2 SYDVKM. Unmatched junction bases numbered 5, after V lost 3 bases and J lost 8 bases. There are 15 residues in the CDR3. DNA for the CDR3: TGTGCCAGCAGTTTTGGGGACAGGGGGCCTCACATTCAGTACTTC. This encodes CASSFGDRGPHIQYF.

The chain recombines TRBV27 with TRBJ2-3, with 8 positions matching TRBD1. Germline CDR1 MNHEY, CDR2 SMNVEV (reference sequence). The CDR3 covers 14 residues. Trimming at V came to 7 bases and at J to 2 bases, leaving 5 bases not matched to a gene. CDR3 protein: CASTPDRATDTQYF. The CDR3 DNA reads TGTGCCAGCACCCCGGACAGGGCCACAGATACGCAGTATTTT.

The V gene is TRBV9, the J gene TRBJ2-3; TRBD2 matches 8 bases. With 3 bases clipped from V and 0 bases from J, the junction kept 6 bases outside the gene matches. The CDR3 runs to 16 residues. The germline V gene has CDR1 SGDLS and CDR2 YYNGEE. The DNA of the CDR3 is TGTGCCAGCAGCGCGGGCGGGAGGCCAAGCACAGATACGCAGTATTTT. Its translation: CASSAGGRPSTDTQYF.

V and J are TRBV5-8 and TRBJ1-4; 7 bases map to TRBD1. The CDR3 is 15 residues long. CDR1 SGHTS and CDR2 YDEGEE come from the germline V gene. Trimming took 0 bases from V and 8 from J; bases not matched to a gene: 7. The DNA of the CDR3 is TGTGCCAGCAGCTTGGGCAGGGGGTATCGAGAAAAACTGTTTTTT. Its protein is CASSLGRGYREKLFF.

As for this clone: The junction departs from germline at one end; a sequencing error may be responsible. V gene TRBV7-7 combines with J gene TRBJ2-3; TRBD2 matches at 14 bases. The germline V gene encodes CDR1 SSHAT and CDR2 FNYEAQ (reference sequence). The CDR3 extends over 18 amino acids. As DNA, the CDR3 is TGTGCTAGCAGCTTAGTGGGGACTAGCGGGAGTCATGCAGATACGCAGTATTTT. Amino acids: CASSLVGTSGSHADTQYF.

About this clone: Different DNA sequences within this sample yield the same CDR3. The gene calls are TRBV19 and TRBJ1-5; unclear D gene. This CDR3 contains 14 residues. Trimming left V 1 base short and J 4 bases short, with 8 bases between. Germline V CDR1 and CDR2: LNHDA, SQIVND (reference sequence). The DNA of the CDR3 is TGTGCCAGTAGTATAGTGGGAGGGAATCAGCCCCAGCATTTT. It translates to CASSIVGGNQPQHF.

This clone is categorized as medium-sized. The chain recombines TRBV7-9 with TRBJ1-1; D unclear. The CDR3 length is 13 residues. In germline, CDR1 is SEHNR, CDR2 FQNEAQ (reference sequence). V dropped 3 bases and J dropped 0 bases, with 5 bases sitting between them. The CDR3 here is CASSFTVNTEAFF. CDR3 bases: TGTGCCAGCAGCTTCACAGTGAACACTGAAGCTTTCTTT.

V gene TRBV9 combines with J gene TRBJ2-1, with 8 nucleotides matching TRBD1. J gave up 4 bases and V 0 bases, and 3 bases lay outside the gene matches. CDR3 length: 15 amino acids. Germline CDR1 is SGDLS and CDR2 is YYNGEE. The CDR3 DNA reads as TGTGCCAGCAGCGTAGCAACAGGGGGTTACAATGAGCAGTTCTTC. This codes for CASSVATGGYNEQFF.

The V and J genes are TRBV6-5 and TRBJ2-1; 8 bases fit TRBD2. The CDR3 has 15 amino acids. Germline assignment: CDR1 MNHEY and CDR2 SVGAGI. The J segment lost 7 bases and the V segment lost 6 bases, leaving 11 bases of the junction unmatched. CDR3 in amino acids: CASSRNGRAENEQFF. The CDR3 bases are TGTGCCAGCAGCCGGAACGGGAGGGCCGAGAATGAGCAGTTCTTC.